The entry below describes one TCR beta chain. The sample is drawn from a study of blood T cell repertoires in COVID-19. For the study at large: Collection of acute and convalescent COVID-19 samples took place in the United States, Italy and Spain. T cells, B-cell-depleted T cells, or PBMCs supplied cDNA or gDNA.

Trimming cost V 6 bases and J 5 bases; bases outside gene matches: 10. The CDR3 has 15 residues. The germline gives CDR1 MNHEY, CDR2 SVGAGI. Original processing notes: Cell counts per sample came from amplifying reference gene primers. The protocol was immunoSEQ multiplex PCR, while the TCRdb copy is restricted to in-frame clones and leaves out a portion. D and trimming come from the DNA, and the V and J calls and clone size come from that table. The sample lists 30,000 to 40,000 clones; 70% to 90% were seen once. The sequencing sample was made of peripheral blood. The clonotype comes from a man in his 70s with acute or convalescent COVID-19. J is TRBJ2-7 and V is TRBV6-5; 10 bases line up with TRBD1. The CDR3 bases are TGTGCCAGCAGCAGAAAGGGACAGGGGAGTCACGAGCAGTACTTC. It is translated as CASSRKGQGSHEQYF.